The rows below give T cell receptor beta chains drawn from one sample of a study of T cells in tuberculosis. Profiled with immunoSEQ multiplex PCR; TCRdb holds only in-frame clones, not every one. The repertoire includes about 88,000 clones, roughly 93% of them detected once, and approximately 1.9% sits in the top ten. Sample: CD1b-GMM tetramer-negative cells sorted from PBMCs. The receptors shown here come from an adult woman with latent tuberculosis. Both conserved end residues are part of each CDR3.

cdr3_length: 13
j_call: TRBJ1-2
v_call: TRBV19
cdr3_aa: CASSRAPNYGYTF

cdr3_length: 16
j_call: TRBJ2-2
v_call: TRBV30
cdr3_aa: CAWSVRRGGFSGELFF

cdr3_length: 16
j_call: TRBJ1-4
v_call: TRBV6-6
cdr3_aa: CASRLGLQGSFEKLFF

cdr3_length: 14
j_call: TRBJ2-1
v_call: TRBV5-1
cdr3_aa: CASSLADSYNEQFF

cdr3_length: 20
j_call: TRBJ2-3
v_call: TRBV4-2
cdr3_aa: CASSQDLTVRGHSSTDTQYF

cdr3_length: 14
j_call: TRBJ2-5
v_call: TRBV7-2
cdr3_aa: CASSSRTSVETQYF

cdr3_length: 16
j_call: TRBJ2-3
v_call: TRBV15
cdr3_aa: CATSRVRGIYTDTQYF

cdr3_length: 13
j_call: TRBJ1-1
v_call: TRBV30
cdr3_aa: CAWSVQENTEAFF

cdr3_length: 15
j_call: TRBJ2-7
v_call: TRBV21-1
cdr3_aa: CASSSEDGGSYEQYF

cdr3_length: 15
j_call: TRBJ2-5
v_call: TRBV9
cdr3_aa: CASSGKGLPQETQYF

cdr3_length: 15
j_call: TRBJ2-1
v_call: TRBV4-2
cdr3_aa: CASSPASGGDNEQFF

cdr3_length: 15
j_call: TRBJ2-2
v_call: TRBV9
cdr3_aa: CASSPGSGGTGELFF

cdr3_length: 16
j_call: TRBJ1-6
v_call: TRBV19
cdr3_aa: CASSISDRIRNSPLHF

cdr3_length: 13
j_call: TRBJ1-1
v_call: TRBV15
cdr3_aa: CATSRDRGNEAFF

cdr3_length: 14
j_call: TRBJ1-2
v_call: TRBV25-1
cdr3_aa: CASSGIGSNYGYTF

cdr3_length: 14
j_call: TRBJ2-7
v_call: TRBV13
cdr3_aa: CASSLGAGGREQYF

cdr3_length: 16
j_call: TRBJ1-2
v_call: TRBV19
cdr3_aa: CASSPAGQGYSYGYTF

cdr3_length: 15
j_call: TRBJ2-5
v_call: TRBV28
cdr3_aa: CASSPPGAGWETQYF

cdr3_length: 14
j_call: TRBJ2-3
v_call: TRBV6-4
cdr3_aa: CASSVESSTDTQYF

cdr3_length: 15
j_call: TRBJ2-3
v_call: TRBV19
cdr3_aa: CASSISGTGPDTQYF

cdr3_length: 14
j_call: TRBJ2-3
v_call: TRBV6-5
cdr3_aa: CASALAGGAYTQYF

cdr3_length: 12
j_call: TRBJ1-6
v_call: TRBV27
cdr3_aa: CASSSPGSPLHF

cdr3_length: 13
j_call: TRBJ1-1
v_call: TRBV10-2
cdr3_aa: CASKDRLNTEAFF

cdr3_length: 16
j_call: TRBJ2-1
v_call: TRBV15
cdr3_aa: CATSGLAGGLYNEQFF

cdr3_length: 17
j_call: TRBJ2-7
v_call: TRBV7-2
cdr3_aa: CASSFLSGGSSSYEQYF

cdr3_length: 15
j_call: TRBJ2-3
v_call: TRBV10-3
cdr3_aa: CAISESLGITDTQYF

cdr3_length: 14
j_call: TRBJ2-5
v_call: TRBV7-6
cdr3_aa: CASSARPTGVPQYF

cdr3_length: 15
j_call: TRBJ2-1
v_call: TRBV5-1
cdr3_aa: CASSFGQGPFNEQFF

cdr3_length: 13
j_call: TRBJ2-7
v_call: TRBV10-2
cdr3_aa: CASSKGQSYEQYF

cdr3_length: 20
j_call: TRBJ2-1
v_call: TRBV2
cdr3_aa: CATAWTVDRARNTTYNEQFF